Following are 15 T cell receptor beta chains from one sample sequenced in a study of blood T cell repertoires in COVID-19. Only in-frame clones appear in the TCRdb table, and some are missing; sequencing was by immunoSEQ multiplex PCR. The sample shows about 230,000 clones, roughly 80% of them seen only once. The sequenced sample was peripheral blood. The receptor set was obtained from a woman over 75 with acute or convalescent COVID-19.

The chain has TRBV19 and TRBJ2-5; 8 bases map to TRBD2. Germline-derived CDR1 and CDR2 are LNHDA and SQIVND (reference sequence). V lost 1 base and J lost 3; bases outside the gene matches: 10. The CDR3 length is 17 residues. The CDR3 DNA reads TGTGCCAGTAGTATAGTAGGGACTAGAGGGGGAAAAGAGACCCAGTACTTC. Translation: CASSIVGTRGGKETQYF.

The chain carries TRBV3-1 (or the pseudogene TRBV3-2) and TRBJ2-4; the D gene is possibly TRBD1 (5 bases). The CDR3 extends over 13 amino acids. Germline V gene lookup returns CDR1 LGHDT and CDR2 YNNKEL (reference sequence). V was clipped by 8 bases and J by 5 bases, with 13 bases between them. CDR3 nucleotides: TGTGCCAGCCTACGGCTAGGGGAAAACATTCAGTACTTC. Translating it yields CASLRLGENIQYF.

This chain connects TRBV4-1 to TRBJ1-3; weak D call: TRBD1 (5 bases). Trimming pared 1 base from V and 4 bases from J, leaving 8 bases between. The CDR3 spans 14 residues. The V gene's germline CDR1 is MGHRA and CDR2 YSYEKL. The CDR3 coding sequence is TGCGCCAGCAGCCAAGCAGGGTTCGGAAACACCATATATTTT. Protein sequence: CASSQAGFGNTIYF.

This clone was seen only once. This chain links TRBV27 with TRBJ2-7, with D perhaps matching TRBD2 (5 bases). The CDR3 spans 15 residues. Looked up from germline, CDR1 is MNHEY and CDR2 is SMNVEV (reference sequence). Between the trimmed V and J ends, which lost 3 bases and 4 bases, there was a span of 16 bases. In DNA form, the CDR3 reads TGTGCCAGCAGTTTTTCGGGGAATTACCCTTACGAGCAGTACTTC. Its protein is CASSFSGNYPYEQYF.

This sequence joins TRBV5-8 and TRBJ1-5; perhaps TRBD1 as D (5 bases). The length of the CDR3 is 15 residues. The V and J ends lost 2 bases and 5 bases respectively, with 14 bases between them. Germline-derived CDR1 and CDR2 are SGHTS and YDEGEE. The CDR3 reads CASSLLRGGDQPQHF. The CDR3 nucleotides read TGTGCCAGCAGCTTACTCCGGGGGGGGGATCAGCCCCAGCATTTT.

A word on this clone: Other DNA sequences of this sample code for an identical CDR3. The CDR3 DNA sequence: TGTGCCAGCAGCTTAGCGGGGGGGCCTTACGAGCAGTACTTC. It is translated as CASSLAGGPYEQYF. This rearrangement joins TRBV7-2 to TRBJ2-7; weak D call: TRBD2 (7 bases). The V end was cut by 0 bases, the J end by 4 bases, with 10 bases between. Germline V gene lookup returns CDR1 SGHTA and CDR2 FQGNSA. The CDR3 runs 14 residues.

This clone was observed once. The chain uses TRBV6-5 and TRBJ2-7; 9 bases agree with TRBD1. Germline V CDR1 and CDR2: MNHEY, SVGAGI. Trimming cost V 6 bases and J 6 bases; bases outside gene matches: 9. The CDR3 sequence is 14 residues long. The CDR3 region is CASRETGGSPEQYF. CDR3 coding DNA: TGTGCCAGCAGAGAGACAGGGGGGAGTCCCGAGCAGTACTTC.

The V gene is TRBV7-2, the J gene TRBJ2-2; weak D call: TRBD2 (6 bases). The CDR3 is 16 residues long. V was shortened by 0 bases and J by 4 bases, with 12 bases between the two germline ends. Looked up from germline, CDR1 is SGHTA and CDR2 is FQGNSA. Here the CDR3 DNA reads TGTGCCAGCAGCTTAGCCGCGGGGCGCCCCACCGGGGAGCTGTTTTTT. Translation: CASSLAAGRPTGELFF. Variable domain in full (rest from reference TRBV7-2 and TRBJ2-2): GAGVSQSPSNKVTEKGKDVELRCDPISGHTALYWYRQSLGQGLEFLIYFQGNSAPDKSGLPSDRFSAERTGGSVSTLTIQRTQQEDSAVYLCASSLAAGRPTGELFFGEGSRLTVL.

The V gene is TRBV3-1 (or the pseudogene TRBV3-2), the J gene TRBJ1-2, with D unclear. Germline CDR1 LGHDT, CDR2 YNNKEL (reference sequence). Trimming shortened V by 0 bases and J by 3 bases, and 8 bases separated the two germline ends. This CDR3 has 14 amino acids. The CDR3 DNA is TGTGCCAGCAGCCAAGAGGCCACCCACTATGGCTACACCTTC. Amino acid sequence: CASSQEATHYGYTF.

The chain couples TRBV9 to TRBJ2-5, with D possibly matching TRBD2 (5 bases). Germline CDR1 reads SGDLS; CDR2 reads YYNGEE. This CDR3 is 14 amino acids long. Trimming took 1 base from V and 5 from J, leaving 12 bases between them. CDR3 amino acids: CASSVKGGLETQYF. DNA for the CDR3: TGTGCCAGCAGCGTAAAAGGCGGGTTGGAGACCCAGTACTTC.

The sample holds a few counts of this clone. V gene TRBV2 combines with J gene TRBJ2-1, with TRBD2 identical over 12 bases. The germline gives CDR1 SNHLY, CDR2 FYNNEI. The CDR3 is 15 residues long. The V segment lost 2 bases and the J segment 5 bases; nucleotides outside the gene matches: 1. The DNA of the CDR3 is TGTGCCAGCAGTGAACTAGCGGGAGGGCACAATGAGCAGTTCTTC. This gives the protein CASSELAGGHNEQFF.

The V gene is TRBV25-1, the J gene TRBJ2-1; 12 bases are shared with TRBD2. Looked up from germline, CDR1 is MGHDK and CDR2 is SYGVNS. Trimming cost V 4 bases and J 10 bases; bases outside gene matches: 2. The CDR3 length is 13 residues. The CDR3 DNA reads as TGTGCCAGCAGTGGCGGGACTAGCGGGGAGCAGTTCTTC. Residues: CASSGGTSGEQFF.

This clone was observed a handful of times. V gene TRBV27 combines with J gene TRBJ2-7; 9 bases are a match to TRBD1. The CDR3 spans 13 residues. V dropped 3 bases and J dropped 4; count of bases not matched to a gene: 1. Germline CDR1 and CDR2: MNHEY and SMNVEV (reference sequence). As DNA, the CDR3 is TGTGCCAGCAGTTTGACAGGGGGGTACGAGCAGTACTTC. Translating it yields CASSLTGGYEQYF.

This chain joins TRBV14 and TRBJ2-6; 11 bases agree with TRBD1. Germline lookup yields CDR1 SGHDN and CDR2 FVKESK. V trimming: 5 bases; J trimming: 2 bases; junction bases outside the gene matches: 5. The length of the CDR3 is 17 residues. The CDR3 coding sequence is TGTGCCAGCAGCATCCGGACAGGGGGCACTGGGGCCAACGTCCTGACTTTC. The encoded protein is CASSIRTGGTGANVLTF.

The chain couples TRBV19 to TRBJ1-5; 7 bases map to TRBD1. Germline V gives CDR1 LNHDA, CDR2 SQIVND (reference sequence). This CDR3 is built from 14 residues. V shed 4 bases and J 6 bases; nucleotides not matched to a gene: 6. CDR3 in amino acids: CASSTSGGGQPQHF. The DNA for the CDR3 is TGTGCCAGTAGTACTTCAGGGGGTGGTCAGCCCCAGCATTTT.